One sample yielded the 24 T cell receptor beta chains listed below, sequenced in a study of OX40 agonist ivuxolimab in advanced cancers. TCRdb keeps only in-frame clones here, not all; method: immunoSEQ multiplex PCR. The sample yields 80,000 to 100,000 clones, 80% to 90% seen once. This specimen consisted of CD4+ or CD8+ T cells sorted from blood, obtained in a trial of the OX40 agonist ivuxolimab. These receptors all come from an adult with an advanced solid tumor such as melanoma, head and neck, liver or kidney cancer.

About this clone itself: This sample includes further DNA sequences coding for the same CDR3. The genes are TRBV28 and TRBJ1-2, with a tentative D call TRBD1 (6 bases). Trimming pared 4 bases from V and 5 bases from J, leaving 8 bases between. Per germline, CDR1 MDHEN and CDR2 SYDVKM. The CDR3 spans 12 residues. The CDR3 nucleotides read TGTGCCAGCAGTTGGCAGGGGTATGGCTACACCTTC. Amino acid sequence: CASSWQGYGYTF.

V and J are TRBV7-2 and TRBJ2-5; tentatively, D is TRBD1 or TRBD2 (5 bases each). Deletions cut 6 bases from V and 4 bases from J, with 15 bases between. CDR1 is SGHTA, CDR2 FQGNSA, per germline. The CDR3 length is 14 residues. The DNA of the CDR3 is TGTGCCAGCAGGGGGGTCGGTATGGTAGAGACCCAGTACTTC. Translating it yields CASRGVGMVETQYF.

The CDR3 coding sequence is TGTGCCAGCACCTTGTTGAGAGGGCAGATCGGGGAGCTGTTTTTT. Translated, it gives CASTLLRGQIGELFF. The chain is built from TRBV7-2 and TRBJ2-2, with D maybe TRBD2 (5 bases). Germline V gives CDR1 SGHTA, CDR2 FQGNSA. V shed 7 bases and J shed 7 bases, with 19 bases lying between them. The CDR3 covers 15 residues.

This chain connects TRBV6-5 to TRBJ2-3, with D perhaps TRBD1 (6 bases). Germline CDR1 reads MNHEY; CDR2 reads SVGAGI. Trimming took 6 bases from V and 3 from J, leaving 16 bases between them. CDR3 length: 15 residues. The CDR3 DNA is TGTGCCAGCAGGTCACAGGGTAGTTGGACAGATACGCAGTATTTT. This gives the protein CASRSQGSWTDTQYF.

The chain combines TRBV6-1 with TRBJ2-1; D is perhaps TRBD2 (6 bases). V lost 11 bases, J lost 0 bases, and 11 bases lay in between. The CDR3 spans 13 residues. Looked up from germline, CDR1 is MNHNS and CDR2 is SASEGT. The CDR3 bases are TGTGCCGGAACCGGGGGCTCCTACAATGAGCAGTTCTTC. This codes for CAGTGGSYNEQFF.

V is TRBV10-3 and J is TRBJ1-3, with D possibly TRBD1 on 5 matching bases. Trimming took 4 bases from V and 8 from J, leaving 12 bases between them. CDR1 is ENHRY and CDR2 is SYGVKD in the germline V gene. The CDR3 consists of 13 residues. Here the CDR3 DNA reads TGTGCCATCAGTGTAAGGCAGGGTGACACCATATATTTT. It encodes CAISVRQGDTIYF.

Only a few counts were recorded for this clone. V is TRBV19 and J is TRBJ1-4; TRBD1 matches at 7 bases. Germline values: CDR1 LNHDA, CDR2 SQIVND (reference sequence). This CDR3 has 13 amino acids. V was clipped by 9 bases and J by 8 bases; unmatched bases: 9. CDR3 sequence: CASCGQATEKLFF. CDR3 coding DNA: TGTGCCAGCTGCGGACAGGCAACCGAAAAACTGTTTTTT.

This sequence joins TRBV7-8 and TRBJ2-1, with D possibly TRBD1 on 6 matching bases. Trimming stripped 1 base from V and 6 bases from J, with 10 bases between. The CDR3 is 14 residues long. Germline V gives CDR1 SGHVS, CDR2 FQNEAQ. The CDR3 DNA reads as TGTGCCAGCAGCTTAGGCAACAGGGCCAATGAGCAGTTCTTC. It yields the protein CASSLGNRANEQFF.

The rearrangement uses TRBV6-6 and TRBJ2-1; D could derive from TRBD1 or TRBD2 (6 bases each). The CDR3 runs to 13 residues. V lost 7 bases to trimming and J lost 8 bases, with 15 bases between them. The germline gives CDR1 MNHNY, CDR2 SVGAGI (reference sequence). CDR3 protein: CASTEGGSYEQFF. As DNA, the CDR3 is TGTGCCAGCACCGAAGGGGGGAGCTATGAGCAGTTCTTC.

The chain carries TRBV7-3 and TRBJ1-5, with D unresolved. V dropped 2 bases and J dropped 6 bases, with 8 bases sitting between them. Germline V gene data show CDR1 as SGHTA and CDR2 as FQGTGA. The CDR3 contains 13 residues. The CDR3 coding sequence is TGTGCCAGCAGCTTAGGGGTAGGTCAGCCCCAGCATTTT. Amino acids: CASSLGVGQPQHF.

The chain couples TRBV6-1 to TRBJ1-3; D is undetermined. This CDR3 has 14 residues. The germline V and J ends were trimmed by 2 bases and 2 bases, with 7 bases remaining between them. Germline loops: CDR1 MNHNS, CDR2 SASEGT. The CDR3: CASSEKGTGNTIYF. The CDR3 coding sequence is TGTGCCAGCAGTGAAAAGGGAACTGGAAACACCATATATTTT.

This rearrangement joins TRBV5-1 to TRBJ2-1, with 8 bases identical to TRBD2. The J segment lost 7 bases and the V segment lost 4 bases, leaving 7 bases of the junction unmatched. The germline V gene has CDR1 SGHRS and CDR2 YFSETQ. The CDR3 spans 14 residues. DNA for the CDR3: TGCGCCAGCAGCCCGGGACTAGTGGGGAATGAGCAGTTCTTC. This codes for CASSPGLVGNEQFF. The full variable domain, its missing parts supplied by reference TRBV5-1 and TRBJ2-1, is KAGVTQTPRYLIKTRGQQVTLSCSPISGHRSVSWYQQTPGQGLQFLFEYFSETQRNKGNFPGRFSGRQFSNSRSEMNVSTLELGDSALYLCASSPGLVGNEQFFGPGTRLTVL.

This chain uses TRBV7-8 with TRBJ2-1; D could derive from TRBD1 or TRBD2 (5 bases each). The V gene's germline CDR1 is SGHVS and CDR2 FQNEAQ. This CDR3 has 15 amino acids. The V gene lost 1 base and the J gene lost 1 base, with 8 bases spanning the gap. The CDR3 DNA reads as TGTGCCAGCAGCTTAGGGGGGTGGTCCTACAATGAGCAGTTCTTC. Protein sequence: CASSLGGWSYNEQFF.

This chain links TRBV14 with TRBJ2-7; D may correspond to TRBD1 or TRBD2 (5 bases each). CDR3 length equals 13 residues. The germline CDR1 and CDR2 sequences are SGHDN and FVKESK. V lost 4 bases to trimming and J lost 6 bases, with 13 bases between them. In nucleotides, the CDR3 is TGTGCCAGCAGCCCCCCCGGGGCCCTCGAGCAGTACTTC. Its protein product is CASSPPGALEQYF.

The CDR3 region has the DNA TGTGCCAGTAGAATTCTAGGGGCCTATAATTCACCCCTCCACTTT. Translating gives CASRILGAYNSPLHF. The chain couples TRBV19 to TRBJ1-6; maybe TRBD1 (5 bases). CDR3 length equals 15 residues. Trimming pared 6 bases from V and 2 bases from J, leaving 11 bases between. Germline CDR1 is LNHDA and CDR2 is SQIVND (reference sequence).

V gene TRBV10-2 combines with J gene TRBJ1-6; TRBD1 matches 9 bases. The CDR3 is 15 amino acids. Germline V lookup: CDR1 WSHSY, CDR2 SAAADI. Trimming at V came to 0 bases and at J to 11 bases, leaving 5 bases not matched to a gene. This chain's CDR3 is CASSESGQGGTPLHF. The CDR3 DNA reads TGCGCCAGCAGTGAGTCGGGACAGGGAGGGACACCCCTCCACTTT.

This clone is classed as medium-sized. The gene calls are TRBV27 and TRBJ1-6, with D unresolved. Trimming left V 2 bases short and J 10 bases short, with 18 bases between. Germline V gene data show CDR1 as MNHEY and CDR2 as SMNVEV (reference sequence). The CDR3 is 16 amino acids. CDR3: CASSLGVDLGWSPLHF. CDR3 DNA: TGTGCCAGCAGTTTAGGCGTAGACCTTGGTTGGTCACCCCTCCACTTT.

V and J are TRBV2 and TRBJ1-2; tentatively, D is TRBD1 (6 bases). Germline CDR1 and CDR2: SNHLY and FYNNEI. This CDR3 is built from 16 residues. The V gene lost 5 bases and the J gene lost 0 bases, with 16 bases spanning the gap. The CDR3 protein is CASSYFSGTSNYGYTF. In DNA form, the CDR3 reads TGTGCCAGCAGTTATTTCTCCGGGACATCTAACTATGGCTACACCTTC. The variable domain in full, with the rest retrieved from reference TRBV2 and TRBJ1-2, is EPEVTQTPSHQVTQMGQEVILRCVPISNHLYFYWYRQILGQKVEFLVSFYNNEISEKSEIFDDQFSVERPDGSNFTLKIRSTKLEDSAMYFCASSYFSGTSNYGYTFGSGTRLTVV.

This CDR3 is CSSSDSSYGYTF. The CDR3 bases are TGCAGCTCGTCCGACAGTTCCTATGGCTACACCTTC. This chain uses TRBV29-1 with TRBJ1-2, with D tentatively TRBD1 (5 bases). V lost 8 bases and J 4 bases, leaving 14 bases between the germline ends. CDR3 length: 12 amino acids. Germline V gene data show CDR1 as SQVTM and CDR2 as ANQGSEA.

The chain is built from TRBV6-4 and TRBJ2-3; TRBD2 agrees at 9 bases. The CDR3 consists of 13 residues. The germline gives CDR1 MRHNA, CDR2 SNTAGT. With 4 bases clipped from V and 5 bases from J, the junction kept 1 base outside the gene matches. Written as DNA, the CDR3 is TGTGCCAGCAGTGGGCGGGAGGGAGATACGCAGTATTTT. Translated: CASSGREGDTQYF.

This chain connects TRBV19 to TRBJ1-5; 7 bases agree with TRBD1. V gave up 1 base and J gave up 2 bases; unmatched junction bases: 2. This CDR3 comprises 15 residues. Germline CDR1 is LNHDA and CDR2 is SQIVND (reference sequence). CDR3 amino acids: CASSIGGGGNQPQHF. CDR3 nucleotide sequence: TGTGCCAGTAGTATAGGAGGGGGCGGCAATCAGCCCCAGCATTTT. The full variable domain, rest sourced from reference TRBV19 and TRBJ1-5, is DGGITQSPKYLFRKEGQNVTLSCEQNLNHDAMYWYRQDPGQGLRLIYYSQIVNDFQKGDIAEGYSVSREKKESFPLTVTSAQKNPTAFYLCASSIGGGGNQPQHFGDGTRLSIL.

The chain employs TRBV27 and TRBJ1-1; D remains ambiguous. The V gene lost 6 bases and the J gene lost 3 bases, with 14 bases spanning the gap. CDR1 and CDR2 from the germline V gene are MNHEY and SMNVEV (reference sequence). The CDR3 extends over 14 amino acids. The CDR3 bases are TGTGCCAGCAGCTCCGGCCCCTATTACACTGAAGCTTTCTTT. Protein product: CASSSGPYYTEAFF.

V is TRBV28 and J is TRBJ1-1; D not certain. V was cut by 4 bases and J by 11 bases, with 17 bases left in between. Germline V gene lookup returns CDR1 MDHEN and CDR2 SYDVKM. This CDR3 region has 13 residues. The CDR3, as DNA: TGTGCCAGCAGTTCTCCGGTCGGAGGTGGTGCTTTCTTT. Its translation: CASSSPVGGGAFF.

The V call is TRBV5-1, the J call TRBJ2-7; 7 bases fit TRBD2. The CDR3 length is 14 residues. The V gene end was trimmed by 1 base and the J gene end by 1 base; junction bases not matched to a gene: 2. Germline assignment: CDR1 SGHRS and CDR2 YFSETQ. Here the CDR3 reads CASSLLAASYEQYF. CDR3 nucleotide sequence: TGCGCCAGCAGCTTGCTAGCGGCGTCCTACGAGCAGTACTTC. The variable domain in full, completed from reference TRBV5-1 and TRBJ2-7, reads KAGVTQTPRYLIKTRGQQVTLSCSPISGHRSVSWYQQTPGQGLQFLFEYFSETQRNKGNFPGRFSGRQFSNSRSEMNVSTLELGDSALYLCASSLLAASYEQYFGPGTRLTVT.